This T cell receptor beta chain was retrieved from a study of cytomegalovirus exposure and HLA in healthy donors. Study conclusions and caveats: Later analysis indicated greater clonal expansion among HLA-associated TCR beta chains than among equally common other chains.

About this clone itself: The antigen remains undetermined.

PCR used 60 Vbeta primers and 13 Jbeta primers. The repertoire was sequenced with immunoSEQ multiplex PCR; TCRdb's copy has only in-frame clones and lacks some. The repertoire includes approximately 160,000 clones, 55% to 80% of them detected once, and roughly 4.1% sits in the top ten. This TCR was sampled from a woman between 18 and 29 years old in good health and CMV-seropositive. Sequenced input: PBMCs.

The DNA of the CDR3 is TGCGCCAGCAGCTTGGTCGTGACAGGGACGAACACTGAAGCTTTCTTT. Translating it yields CASSLVVTGTNTEAFF. The chain couples TRBV5-1 to TRBJ1-1, with 7 nucleotides matching TRBD1. Germline values: CDR1 SGHRS, CDR2 YFSETQ. CDR3 length: 16 residues. The V gene end was trimmed by 0 bases and the J gene end by 1 base; junction bases not matched to a gene: 6.